This T cell receptor (beta chain) emerged from a study of T-cell reconstitution after alpha-beta-depleted transplantation in children. The CDR3 runs to 14 residues. J was trimmed by 8 bases and V by 2 bases; bases with no gene match: 8. Looked up from germline, CDR1 is DFQATT and CDR2 is SNEGSKA (reference sequence). The authors prepared the TCRbeta library with unique molecular identifiers. Using its own MiXCR run on the PCR reads, TCRdb lists one record per CDR3 protein. This table holds over 200,000 distinct CDR3 sequences, roughly 9% found once. This clonotype was counted between two and nine times.

The sample here was PBMCs from the stem cell graft donor, taken from the stem cell graft. The sequence was obtained from a human donor who donated a stem cell graft to a child with acute lymphoblastic leukemia. V and J are TRBV20-1 and TRBJ1-4, with 7 bases identical to TRBD1. The CDR3 DNA follows: TGCAGTGCTAGACCAAAGGGGGCGAGGGAAAAACTGTTTTTT. This sequence encodes CSARPKGAREKLFF.